This T cell receptor beta chain was sequenced during a study of regulatory T cells in long-lasting Graves disease. Whole-study results and caveats: Shared public clonotypes totalled some 2,500 in persistent patients, compared with just under 1,000 in new patients. TRBV28, TRBJ1-2 and TRBJ2-5 were segments that persistent disease favored.

Trimming cost V 2 bases and J 6 bases, with 15 bases left between them. There are 15 residues in the CDR3. Germline V gives CDR1 MNHEY, CDR2 SMNVEV (reference sequence). This clonotype was recorded many times. Its antigen is as yet unknown. Time point defined: newly diagnosed GD, antithyroid drugs for less than 3 months. PBMC-extracted RNA yielded the TCR library. Researchers made TCR beta libraries by using iRepertoire HTBI primers and running Arm-PCR on CDR3 regions. MiXCR was run by TCRdb on the multiplex PCR reads, yielding one entry per CDR3 protein. The sample lists about 400,000 distinct CDR3 sequences; 15% were seen once. The same sample was also studied in work on T cells in Graves' hyperthyroidism and ophthalmopathy. From that second work: A model of 13 V-J features distinguished ophthalmopathy from stable hyperthyroidism.

Sequencing used peripheral blood mononuclear cells (PBMCs), obtained at new diagnosis, from a patient treated with antithyroid drugs. The rearrangement links TRBV27 to TRBJ2-3, with D unclear. The sequence was collected from a woman in her thirties or forties with Graves disease. The CDR3 DNA reads as TGTGCCAGCAGTTTAAGGCGACGGCCTGAGGATACGCAGTATTTT. It translates to CASSLRRRPEDTQYF.